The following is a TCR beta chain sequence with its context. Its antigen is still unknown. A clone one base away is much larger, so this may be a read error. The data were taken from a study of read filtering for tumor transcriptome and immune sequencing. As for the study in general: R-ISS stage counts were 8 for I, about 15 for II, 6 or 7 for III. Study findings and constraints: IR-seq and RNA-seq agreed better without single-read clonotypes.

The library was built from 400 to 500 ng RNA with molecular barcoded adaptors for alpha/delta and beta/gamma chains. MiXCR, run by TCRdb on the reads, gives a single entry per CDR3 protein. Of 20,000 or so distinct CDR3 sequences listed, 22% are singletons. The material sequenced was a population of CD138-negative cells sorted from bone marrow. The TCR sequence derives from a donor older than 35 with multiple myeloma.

The CDR3 sequence: CACGHRAIYGYTF. CDR3 sequence (DNA): TGTGCTTGTGGTCACAGGGCAATCTATGGCTACACCTTC. The chain recombines TRBV12-5 with TRBJ1-2; D is possibly TRBD1 (6 bases). There are 13 residues in the CDR3. From germline, CDR1 is LGHNT and CDR2 FRNRAP. Variable domain in full (rest from reference TRBV12-5 and TRBJ1-2): DARVTQTPRHKVTEMGQEVTMRCQPILGHNTVFWYRQTMMQGLELLAYFRNRAPLDDSGMPKDRFSAEMPDATLATLKIQPSEPRDSAVYFCACGHRAIYGYTFGSGTRLTVV.